A single sample gave rise to the 18 T cell receptor beta chains below, sequenced in a study of T cells in Graves' hyperthyroidism and ophthalmopathy. The source material, RNA transcripts, was used to amplify TCR beta CDR3 regions. The primer set for the first-round RT-PCR of the TCR CDR3 was HTBI. TCRdb called the multiplex PCR reads again in MiXCR, with one record for every CDR3 protein. The table has approximately 610,000 distinct CDR3 sequences, about 15% seen once. The source material was blood. These receptors all stem from a woman in her thirties or forties with Graves' ophthalmopathy.

This clonotype has a count of ten or more. The CDR3 DNA is TGTGCCAGCAGTGGACTAGCGGTAACCTACGAGCAGTACTTC. This translates into CASSGLAVTYEQYF. V usage is TRBV12-3 or TRBV12-4 and J usage is TRBJ2-7; 10 bases match TRBD2. With 5 bases clipped from V and 2 bases from J, the junction kept 3 bases outside the gene matches. The CDR3 spans 14 residues.

The V and J genes are TRBV20-1 and TRBJ2-7; D gene ambiguous. The CDR3 covers 15 residues. V lost 2 bases and J 5 bases, leaving 19 bases between the germline ends. The germline V gene encodes CDR1 DFQATT and CDR2 SNEGSKA (reference sequence). CDR3 sequence reads: CSARNFKDVVHEQYF. In DNA, the CDR3 is TGCAGTGCTAGAAACTTCAAAGACGTGGTCCACGAGCAGTACTTC.

This clonotype appeared once. The chain recombines TRBV4-2 with TRBJ1-3, with D possibly matching TRBD1 (6 bases). The V gene's germline CDR1 is LGHNA and CDR2 YNFKEQ. The CDR3 is 16 amino acids. The ends were cut back, 2 bases at V and 4 bases at J, with 15 bases in the middle. The CDR3 here is CASSQNGGGTGNTIYF. For the CDR3, the DNA is TGTGCCAGCAGCCAAAATGGGGGGGGCACCGGAAACACCATATATTTT.

Ten or more counts support this clonotype. The V and J genes are TRBV12-3 or TRBV12-4 and TRBJ2-7; TRBD1 is a possible D gene (6 bases). Trimming removed 2 bases from V and 5 bases from J, with 13 bases in between. This CDR3 is 14 amino acids long. CDR3 in DNA: TGTGCCAGCAGTTTACAGGGGCTACCCCACGAGCAGTACTTC. Its translation: CASSLQGLPHEQYF.

Only a few counts were recorded for this clonotype. At one of its ends the junction is not consistent with the germline gene, which may arise from a read error. The chain has TRBV11-2 and TRBJ2-7, with D hard to call. The V gene's germline CDR1 is SGHAT and CDR2 FQNNGV. The CDR3 runs 13 residues. The CDR3 region has the DNA TGTGCCAACAGCTTATCGAGCCCCTACGAGCAGTACTTC. Protein product: CANSLSSPYEQYF.

This clonotype showed up many times. This may be a read error, as it is one base from a much larger clone. The chain combines TRBV19 with TRBJ2-5; TRBD2 matches 7 bases. The length of the CDR3 is 13 residues. Germline V gene data show CDR1 as LNHDA and CDR2 as SQIVND (reference sequence). The chain's CDR3 is CAGRGLAEETQYF. In DNA form, the CDR3 reads TGTGCCGGTAGAGGGCTAGCGGAAGAGACCCAGTACTTC.

The table lists this clonotype with many counts. The chain couples TRBV29-1 to TRBJ2-7, with TRBD1 matching 12 bases. This CDR3 spans 13 amino acids. Germline assignment: CDR1 SQVTM and CDR2 ANQGSEA. J lost 2 bases, V lost 7 bases, and 3 bases had no gene match. This CDR3 reads CSAGTGGPYEQYF. The CDR3 nucleotides read TGCAGCGCTGGGACAGGGGGCCCCTACGAGCAGTACTTC.

This rearrangement joins TRBV30 to TRBJ1-1; TRBD1 matches 7 bases. CDR3 length: 13 amino acids. Germline lookup yields CDR1 GTSNPN and CDR2 SVGIG (reference sequence). The V gene end was trimmed by 4 bases and the J gene end by 4 bases; junction bases not matched to a gene: 6. Here the CDR3 DNA reads TGTGCCTGGACCGGGACAGTATCCACTGAAGCTTTCTTT. This codes for CAWTGTVSTEAFF. The full variable domain, in which reference TRBV30 and TRBJ1-1 provide the parts outside the CDR3, is SQTIHQWPATLVQPVGSPLSLECTVEGTSNPNLYWYRQAAGRGLQLLFYSVGIGQISSEVPQNLSASRPQDRQFILSSKKLLLSDSGFYLCAWTGTVSTEAFFGQGTRLTVV.

The table lists this clonotype with many counts. The genes are TRBV27 and TRBJ2-5; 11 bases agree with TRBD2. Germline CDR1 is MNHEY and CDR2 is SMNVEV (reference sequence). V lost 4 bases, J lost 4 bases, and 5 bases stayed unmatched. CDR3 length: 15 residues. The CDR3, as DNA: TGTGCCAGCAGTTCCATGGGGACTAGCGGAGAGACCCAGTACTTC. Residues: CASSSMGTSGETQYF.

This clonotype was observed a few times. V gene TRBV19 combines with J gene TRBJ1-1, with D perhaps matching TRBD1 (6 bases). Trimming took 10 bases from V and 1 from J, leaving 22 bases between them. The germline gives CDR1 LNHDA, CDR2 SQIVND (reference sequence). This CDR3 is built from 16 residues. The CDR3: CATTLGQGRRNTEAFF. The CDR3 DNA reads TGTGCCACCACTTTGGGGCAGGGGAGGCGGAACACTGAAGCTTTCTTT.

This clonotype was found many times. The chain has TRBV20-1 and TRBJ2-5; 7 nucleotides line up with TRBD2. The junction had 12 bases not matched to a gene; V was cut back by 6 bases and J by 2 bases. CDR1 and CDR2 (germline): DFQATT, SNEGSKA (reference sequence). The CDR3 has 15 amino acids. The DNA of the CDR3 is TGCAGTGCCCGTGACGGGGCTAGCGGACAAGAGACCCAGTACTTC. Translated: CSARDGASGQETQYF.

V and J are TRBV19 and TRBJ1-1; D may be TRBD1 (6 bases). V lost 5 bases, J lost 5 bases, and 12 bases lay in between. The CDR3 contains 13 residues. Per germline, CDR1 LNHDA and CDR2 SQIVND (reference sequence). The CDR3 coding sequence is TGTGCCAGTAGTGGACAGCTTGGGACTGAAGCTTTCTTT. Translation: CASSGQLGTEAFF.

The table lists this clonotype with a count of one. The chain combines TRBV6-1 with TRBJ1-1; D ambiguous. V was pared by 10 bases and J by 3 bases, with 12 bases between. The CDR3 consists of 12 residues. Germline loops: CDR1 MNHNS, CDR2 SASEGT. This CDR3 is CAIEQIHTEAFF. The CDR3 DNA sequence: TGTGCCATCGAGCAGATTCACACTGAAGCTTTCTTT.

This clonotype was recorded a few times. This chain links TRBV11-2 with TRBJ2-2, with 9 bases identical to TRBD2. Unmatched junction bases numbered 18, after V lost 2 bases and J lost 8 bases. Per germline, CDR1 SGHAT and CDR2 FQNNGV. The CDR3 covers 19 residues. CDR3 sequence: CASSLLFKMTREGPGELFF. In DNA form, the CDR3 reads TGTGCCAGCAGCTTATTATTTAAGATGACGCGGGAGGGCCCTGGGGAGCTGTTTTTT.

This clonotype was observed a few times. The junction departs from germline at one end; a sequencing error may be responsible. The gene calls are TRBV12-3 or TRBV12-4 and TRBJ1-6; TRBD1 might be the D (5 bases). The length of the CDR3 is 13 residues. The CDR3 coding sequence is TGTGCCGGCAGTTTAGAGGGGAACTCACCCCTCCACTTT. It yields the protein CAGSLEGNSPLHF.

Notes on this clonotype: Possible read error: a much larger clone is one base away. This chain connects TRBV27 to TRBJ2-2, with 9 nucleotides matching TRBD2. The CDR3 consists of 17 residues. Germline assignment: CDR1 MNHEY and CDR2 SMNVEV (reference sequence). The CDR3 sequence: CANSRKPGLAVTGELFF. CDR3 DNA sequence: TGTGCCAACAGTCGAAAACCGGGACTAGCTGTAACCGGGGAGCTGTTTTTT.

This clonotype was detected many times. The chain joins TRBV12-3 or TRBV12-4 to TRBJ1-1; D is perhaps TRBD1 (5 bases). This CDR3 is built from 15 residues. With 6 bases removed from V and 2 bases from J, the gap between germline ends came to 16 bases. The CDR3: CASRAAGTANTEAFF. CDR3 nucleotides: TGTGCCAGCAGGGCGGCCGGGACGGCAAACACTGAAGCTTTCTTT.

This clonotype has a count of ten or more. The chain is built from TRBV20-1 and TRBJ1-2; D is ambiguous. CDR1 and CDR2 from the germline V gene are DFQATT and SNEGSKA (reference sequence). Trimming took 1 base from V and 0 from J, leaving 6 bases between them. The CDR3 loop spans 13 amino acids. CDR3 sequence reads: CSARADTNYGYTF. CDR3 nucleotide sequence: TGCAGTGCTAGAGCGGATACTAACTATGGCTACACCTTC.